Presented here are 5 T cell receptor beta chains from one specimen sequenced in a study of blood T cell repertoires in COVID-19. Sequencing used immunoSEQ multiplex PCR; TCRdb keeps in-frame clones, though not all of them. The sample holds about 280,000 clones, approximately 90% seen once. The sample consisted of PBMCs or T cells enriched from blood (not recorded which). These receptors came from a woman between 35 and 50 years old who had recovered from COVID-19.

Concerning this clone: Other DNA sequences from this sample encode an identical CDR3 as well. The rearrangement links TRBV5-1 to TRBJ2-3; TRBD2 aligns across 7 bases. This CDR3 is built from 14 residues. Germline assignment: CDR1 SGHRS and CDR2 YFSETQ. The trim removed 0 bases at V and 4 bases at J, leaving 2 bases unmatched. CDR3 amino acids: CASSLAAGADTQYF. As DNA, the CDR3 is TGCGCCAGCAGCTTGGCCGCGGGAGCAGATACGCAGTATTTT.

The chain has TRBV4-2 and TRBJ2-7; D uncertain. V gave up 6 bases and J gave up 4 bases, with 13 bases separating them. The CDR3 extends over 13 amino acids. Per germline, CDR1 LGHNA and CDR2 YNFKEQ. The CDR3 sequence is CASSPAEAYEQYF. The CDR3 coding sequence is TGTGCCAGCAGTCCAGCCGAAGCGTACGAGCAGTACTTC.

V and J are TRBV28 and TRBJ1-2, with a possible D match to TRBD1 (6 bases). The CDR3 covers 12 residues. The V gene lost 6 bases and the J gene lost 8 bases, with 13 bases spanning the gap. Germline CDR1 and CDR2: MDHEN and SYDVKM. CDR3 loop: CASRTTGKGYTF. CDR3 sequence (DNA): TGTGCCAGCAGGACAACAGGGAAGGGCTACACCTTC.

The V call is TRBV28, the J call TRBJ1-4, with D unclear. The CDR3 loop spans 12 amino acids. From germline, CDR1 is MDHEN and CDR2 SYDVKM. The V gene lost 3 bases and the J gene lost 8 bases, with 7 bases spanning the gap. For the CDR3, the DNA is TGTGCCAGCAGTTTCGGTCCCGAAAAACTGTTTTTT. This codes for CASSFGPEKLFF.

The chain couples TRBV5-5 to TRBJ2-5; 7 bases agree with TRBD2. With V trimmed by 0 bases and J by 5 bases, 7 bases remained unmatched. Germline values: CDR1 SGHKS, CDR2 YYEKEE (reference sequence). The CDR3 covers 15 residues. The chain's CDR3 is CASSLGLAVPETQYF. CDR3 nucleotide sequence: TGTGCCAGCAGCTTGGGGCTAGCGGTCCCCGAGACCCAGTACTTC.